These 31 T cell receptor beta chains came from one sample sequenced in a study of blood T cells in healthy people across ages. A J-beta primer mix and a sample-barcoded 5' primer were used in a second PCR of roughly 7 to 12 cycles. From the 5' RACE reads, TCRdb called clonotypes with MiXCR, one entry per CDR3 protein. The profile shows under 2 million distinct CDR3 sequences, roughly a third of them singletons. The sample comprised blood. The receptors here all came from a woman aged 30 to 39 in good health.

On this clonotype itself: No conserved phenylalanine or tryptophan ends this CDR3, so it is likely a read error. The rearrangement links TRBV9 to TRBJ2-1; D not resolved. V was shortened by 2 bases and J by 7 bases, with 16 bases between the two germline ends. The CDR3 totals 15 residues. The germline V gene encodes CDR1 SGDLS and CDR2 YYNGEE. Here the CDR3 DNA reads TGTGCCAGCAGCGTGGCTGTGAGCAGCGCAAATGAGCAGTTCGTC. This codes for CASSVAVSSANEQFV.

The V gene is TRBV9, the J gene TRBJ2-3; D unclear. The CDR3 is 13 residues long. The V gene's germline CDR1 is SGDLS and CDR2 YYNGEE. V was cut by 0 bases and J by 5 bases, with 7 bases left in between. CDR3 nucleotide sequence: TGTGCCAGCAGCGTAGAAGATCTAGATACGCAGTATTTT. Its translation: CASSVEDLDTQYF.

In its sample, this clonotype was seen many times. The chain combines TRBV4-1 with TRBJ2-1; D ambiguous. The germline gives CDR1 MGHRA, CDR2 YSYEKL. The CDR3 extends over 12 amino acids. Trimming left V 2 bases short and J 8 bases short, with 7 bases between. The CDR3 loop reads CASSQRFYEQFF. For the CDR3, the DNA is TGCGCCAGCAGCCAAAGGTTCTATGAGCAGTTCTTC.

This clonotype turned up a few times. V usage is TRBV4-1 and J usage is TRBJ1-6, with D unresolved. The germline CDR1 and CDR2 sequences are MGHRA and YSYEKL. The CDR3 is made up of 14 amino acids. Trimming shortened V by 2 bases and J by 9 bases, and 11 bases separated the two germline ends. The CDR3 DNA follows: TGCGCCAGCAGCCAAAGGGAATCGGGTTCACCCCTCCACTTT. Protein product: CASSQRESGSPLHF.

This chain joins TRBV4-2 and TRBJ1-5, with D tentatively TRBD1 (6 bases). The germline V gene encodes CDR1 LGHNA and CDR2 YNFKEQ. Deletions cut 0 bases from V and 5 bases from J, with 14 bases between. This CDR3 contains 16 residues. CDR3 coding DNA: TGTGCCAGCAGCCAAGATCTGGACAGTGGTTATCAGCCCCAGCATTTT. Translating it yields CASSQDLDSGYQPQHF.

On this clonotype itself: At one end, the junction sequence differs from germline, possibly due to a read error. The V gene is TRBV29-1, the J gene TRBJ1-1; no clear D. Germline lookup yields CDR1 SQVTM and CDR2 ANQGSEA. The CDR3 has 13 residues. The CDR3 DNA is TGCAGCGTTTCCGTGTCCATGAACACTGAGGCTTTCTTT. Its protein is CSVSVSMNTEAFF.

In its sample, this clonotype was seen a few times. The gene calls are TRBV10-3 and TRBJ1-4; no reliable D call. The V gene lost 9 bases and the J gene lost 8 bases, with 7 bases spanning the gap. Germline V gene data show CDR1 as ENHRY and CDR2 as SYGVKD. This CDR3 has 10 residues. The CDR3 DNA reads as TGTGCCATGGCGAGCGAAAAACTGTTTTTT. This sequence encodes CAMASEKLFF.

This chain uses TRBV3-1 with TRBJ2-5; no clear D gene. Germline lookup yields CDR1 LGHDT and CDR2 YNNKEL (reference sequence). V was clipped by 0 bases and J by 5 bases, with 4 bases between them. The CDR3 runs to 12 residues. In DNA, the CDR3 is TGTGCCAGCAGCCAAGAGATCGAGACCCAGTACTTC. Its protein product is CASSQEIETQYF.

This CDR3 is CASQRASDFRTDTQYF. CDR3 nucleotides: TGTGCCAGCCAAAGGGCATCGGACTTCCGCACAGATACGCAGTATTTT. The chain is built from TRBV2 and TRBJ2-3, with D possibly TRBD2 on 5 matching bases. Germline-derived CDR1 and CDR2 are SNHLY and FYNNEI. Deletions cut 8 bases from V and 1 base from J, with 19 bases between. CDR3 length equals 16 residues.

At least ten counts were recorded for this clonotype. V is TRBV20-1 and J is TRBJ2-3; TRBD2 agrees at 7 bases. Germline lookup yields CDR1 DFQATT and CDR2 SNEGSKA (reference sequence). The CDR3 is made up of 14 amino acids. V dropped 6 bases and J dropped 5; count of bases not matched to a gene: 11. The CDR3 DNA is TGCAGTGCGACCAGGGCGGGGGTGCGAGATACGCAGTATTTT. This codes for CSATRAGVRDTQYF.

This chain links TRBV2 with TRBJ2-7; 7 bases match TRBD1. The CDR3 is made up of 13 amino acids. The J segment lost 2 bases and the V segment lost 7 bases, leaving 5 bases of the junction unmatched. From germline, CDR1 is SNHLY and CDR2 FYNNEI. The CDR3 coding sequence is TGTGCCAGCAAAGGGGGCAAGGCCTACGAGCAGTACTTC. It is translated as CASKGGKAYEQYF.

This chain connects TRBV6-1 to TRBJ2-5, with 8 bases that match TRBD1. V lost 4 bases, J lost 10 bases, and 20 bases stayed unmatched. CDR3 length equals 17 residues. CDR1 and CDR2 from the germline V gene are MNHNS and SASEGT. The CDR3: CASSARALTGEANGQYF. In DNA form, the CDR3 reads TGTGCCAGCAGTGCACGCGCATTGACAGGGGAGGCGAACGGCCAGTACTTC.

This chain uses TRBV6-1 with TRBJ2-3, with TRBD2 matching 9 bases. The CDR3 is 16 amino acids. CDR1 is MNHNS and CDR2 is SASEGT in the germline V gene. V gave up 2 bases and J gave up 3 bases; unmatched junction bases: 6. The CDR3 sequence is CASSERREGQTDTQYF. In DNA form, the CDR3 reads TGTGCCAGCAGTGAAAGGCGGGAGGGCCAAACAGATACGCAGTATTTT.

The rearrangement uses TRBV7-9 and TRBJ2-1; D is perhaps TRBD1 (5 bases). Trimming removed 3 bases from V and 3 bases from J, with 12 bases in between. Per the germline V gene, CDR1 is SEHNR and CDR2 is FQNEAQ (reference sequence). The CDR3 extends over 15 amino acids. The CDR3 loop is CASSLSQGDYNEQFF. The CDR3 DNA reads as TGTGCCAGCAGCTTGTCCCAGGGCGACTACAATGAGCAGTTCTTC.

This clonotype has more than one count but fewer than ten. V and J are TRBV27 and TRBJ2-7, with 13 bases identical to TRBD2. This CDR3 has 16 amino acids. Germline-derived CDR1 and CDR2 are MNHEY and SMNVEV (reference sequence). V shed 5 bases, J shed 6 bases, and the junction held 10 bases outside the gene matches. CDR3 nucleotide sequence: TGTGCCAGCAGTCCATACCTGACTAGCGGGAGGCCCGAGCAGTACTTC. As protein: CASSPYLTSGRPEQYF.

The sample holds a few counts of this clonotype. The chain joins TRBV20-1 to TRBJ2-3; D may correspond to TRBD1 or TRBD2 (6 bases each). CDR3 length: 14 amino acids. Germline CDR1 is DFQATT and CDR2 is SNEGSKA (reference sequence). With 6 bases removed from V and 5 bases from J, the gap between germline ends came to 18 bases. DNA of the CDR3: TGCAGTGCCCTGAAGAGGGGGGCAGGAGATACGCAGTATTTT. It encodes CSALKRGAGDTQYF.

The rearrangement uses TRBV20-1 and TRBJ1-4, with a possible D match to TRBD1 (6 bases). Between the trimmed V and J ends, which lost 3 bases and 8 bases, there was a span of 19 bases. The germline V gene has CDR1 DFQATT and CDR2 SNEGSKA (reference sequence). The length of the CDR3 is 15 residues. The CDR3, as DNA: TGCAGTGCTAGCTCACCTCGGGGGCCAGGGGAAAAACTGTTTTTT. It encodes CSASSPRGPGEKLFF.

This chain uses TRBV7-8 with TRBJ1-6; D is uncertain. Trimming pared 0 bases from V and 9 bases from J, leaving 9 bases between. Germline V gives CDR1 SGHVS, CDR2 FQNEAQ. The CDR3 covers 14 residues. The CDR3 sequence: CASSLASRISPLHF. In nucleotides, the CDR3 is TGTGCCAGCAGCTTAGCTTCGCGGATTTCACCCCTCCACTTT.

This sequence joins TRBV2 and TRBJ2-1; D is tentatively TRBD1 or TRBD2 (5 bases each). The CDR3 is made up of 13 amino acids. The germline V and J ends were trimmed by 5 bases and 9 bases, with 14 bases remaining between them. CDR1 is SNHLY, CDR2 FYNNEI, per germline. The CDR3 sequence: CASSRGPVGEQFF. DNA for the CDR3: TGTGCCAGCAGTCGGGGACCCGTGGGTGAGCAGTTCTTC.

The chain links TRBV29-1 to TRBJ2-3; 11 nucleotides align to TRBD2. The CDR3 runs to 15 residues. The V segment lost 5 bases and the J segment 7 bases; nucleotides outside the gene matches: 11. Per the germline V gene, CDR1 is SQVTM and CDR2 is ANQGSEA. The CDR3 bases are TGCAGCGTTTCTGGGACTAGCGGTACCTATAATACGCAGTATTTT. This sequence encodes CSVSGTSGTYNTQYF.

The chain joins TRBV6-4 to TRBJ2-5; 8 positions match TRBD2. V gave up 8 bases and J gave up 11 bases; unmatched junction bases: 25. From germline, CDR1 is MRHNA and CDR2 SNTAGT. CDR3 length: 17 amino acids. In DNA, the CDR3 is TGTGCCAGCCTAATAATACAGCGGGGGTTTCCGATGCGGGAGCAGTACTTC. Translated: CASLIIQRGFPMREQYF.

This chain joins TRBV5-1 and TRBJ1-1; no clear D. Germline V gene data show CDR1 as SGHRS and CDR2 as YFSETQ. The CDR3 spans 14 residues. V lost 3 bases, J lost 1 base, and 10 bases lay in between. The chain's CDR3 is CASSSMTPNTEAFF. The DNA of the CDR3 is TGCGCCAGCAGCTCCATGACACCGAACACTGAAGCTTTCTTT.

V and J are TRBV12-3 or TRBV12-4 and TRBJ2-1; 7 bases line up with TRBD2. This CDR3 region has 15 residues. Germline trimming cut 7 bases from V and 6 bases from J; bases unmatched to any gene: 12. CDR3 nucleotide sequence: TGTGCCAGCATACCCTCGTGGGACTATTCCAATGAGCAGTTCTTC. It specifies CASIPSWDYSNEQFF.

This clonotype was seen ten or more times. V is TRBV29-1 and J is TRBJ2-3, with D perhaps assigned TRBD1 or TRBD2 (5 bases each). The CDR3 length is 15 residues. Per germline, CDR1 SQVTM and CDR2 ANQGSEA. V lost 1 base and J 5 bases, leaving 16 bases between the germline ends. The CDR3 sequence is CSVEASRGRGDTQYF. The CDR3 DNA reads TGCAGCGTTGAAGCGTCGAGGGGTCGGGGAGATACGCAGTATTTT.

This chain links TRBV2 with TRBJ2-3; 11 nucleotides match TRBD2. Germline V gene lookup returns CDR1 SNHLY and CDR2 FYNNEI. This CDR3 is built from 16 residues. The V gene end was trimmed by 7 bases and the J gene end by 0 bases; junction bases not matched to a gene: 6. The CDR3 loop is CASKRTSGSSTDTQYF. The CDR3, as DNA: TGTGCCAGCAAAAGGACTAGCGGGTCTAGCACAGATACGCAGTATTTT.

The chain recombines TRBV27 with TRBJ1-1; D may be TRBD1 (5 bases). The CDR3 has 15 amino acids. V lost 1 base and J lost 3, with 12 bases in between. Germline-derived CDR1 and CDR2 are MNHEY and SMNVEV (reference sequence). DNA of the CDR3: TGTGCCAGCAGTTTATTAAGGGGACGGGACACTGAAGCTTTCTTT. Translating gives CASSLLRGRDTEAFF.

The chain employs TRBV29-1 and TRBJ2-1; D remains ambiguous. This CDR3 has 11 residues. V lost 7 bases and J 9 bases, leaving 13 bases between the germline ends. Germline V lookup: CDR1 SQVTM, CDR2 ANQGSEA. The CDR3 DNA follows: TGCAGCGCTACTGGACGGGTTGAGCAGTTCTTC. It specifies CSATGRVEQFF.

A few counts support this clonotype. The rearrangement uses TRBV11-2 and TRBJ2-5; D is perhaps TRBD2 (6 bases). The J call could be wrong; TRBJ2-7 is a better fit for the DNA end. The germline CDR1 and CDR2 sequences are SGHAT and FQNNGV. The CDR3 has 16 residues. This CDR3 reads CASSLGSALTGDEQYF. In DNA, the CDR3 is TGTGCCAGCAGCTTAGGGTCGGCGTTGACGGGGGACGAGCAGTACTTC.

This clonotype was counted between two and nine times. The chain is built from TRBV10-3 and TRBJ2-3, with 7 nucleotides matching TRBD2. Germline loops: CDR1 ENHRY, CDR2 SYGVKD. This CDR3 has 14 amino acids. V shed 8 bases and J 4 bases; nucleotides not matched to a gene: 9. CDR3: CAIEGRGSPDTQYF. DNA for the CDR3: TGTGCCATCGAGGGGCGGGGGTCCCCAGATACGCAGTATTTT.

There are a few counts of this clonotype. The genes are TRBV4-1 and TRBJ2-1; 9 bases are a match to TRBD1. The CDR3 length is 15 residues. V lost 0 bases to trimming and J lost 12 bases; unmatched junction nucleotides: 9. The germline V gene encodes CDR1 MGHRA and CDR2 YSYEKL. The CDR3 DNA is TGCGCCAGCAGCCAAGAAGGACAGGGGCCGCACAGGCAGTTCTTC. Translated: CASSQEGQGPHRQFF.

This chain joins TRBV24-1 and TRBJ2-3; 8 bases are shared with TRBD1. The germline V gene encodes CDR1 KGHDR and CDR2 SFDVKD. Trimming cost V 3 bases and J 2 bases; bases outside gene matches: 6. The CDR3 sequence is 16 residues long. The CDR3 is CATSDDRGIITDTQYF. The CDR3 DNA is TGTGCCACCAGTGATGACAGGGGAATTATCACAGATACGCAGTATTTT.